The rows below give T cell receptor beta chains drawn from one sample of a study of cytomegalovirus exposure and HLA in healthy donors. Repertoires were generated with immunoSEQ multiplex PCR, while TCRdb's copy carries only in-frame clones and drops some. The table records under 200,000 clones, roughly 80% of them present only once. Material: PBMCs. Receptors originate from a human donor in good health. Each CDR3 is given with its conserved first and last residue. A D gene is named only where the DNA matches it firmly. Clone size is shown for a subset of rows, as once, few, many or a class of expanded clone.

J gene | D gene | V gene | clone size | CDR3 protein | CDR3 DNA
TRBJ1-5 | TRBD1 | TRBV6-5 | - | CASSYSWTGNQPQHF | TGTGCCAGCAGTTACTCCTGGACAGGGAATCAGCCCCAGCATTTT
TRBJ2-5 | TRBD2 | TRBV7-2 | - | CASSLAVGLAGGETQYF | TGTGCCAGCAGCTTAGCAGTGGGACTAGCGGGGGGAGAGACCCAGTACTTC
TRBJ1-5 | TRBD1 | TRBV19 | - | CASSIEGAWQPQHF | TGTGCCAGTAGTATTGAGGGGGCTTGGCAGCCCCAGCATTTT
TRBJ1-4 | - | TRBV6-6 | - | CASSYEGVREKLFF | TGTGCCAGCAGTTACGAGGGAGTCAGGGAAAAACTGTTTTTT
TRBJ2-1 | TRBD2 | TRBV19 | - | CASSIGLATEQFF | TGTGCCAGTAGTATAGGACTAGCAACTGAGCAGTTCTTC
TRBJ2-1 | TRBD1 | TRBV6-5 | - | CASSLDRRQGEQFF | TGTGCCAGCAGCCTCGACAGGAGACAGGGTGAGCAGTTCTTC
TRBJ2-5 | - | TRBV5-6 | - | CASSFAGQETQYF | TGTGCCAGCAGCTTCGCGGGGCAAGAGACCCAGTACTTC
TRBJ1-1 | - | TRBV4-3 | few | CASSQDRVNTEAFF | TGCGCCAGCAGCCAAGACAGGGTGAACACTGAAGCTTTCTTT
TRBJ1-2 | - | TRBV7-2 | - | CASSADRFNYGYTF | TGTGCCAGCAGCGCTGACAGGTTTAACTATGGCTACACCTTC
TRBJ2-1 | - | TRBV7-9 | - | CASSAGRDNEQFF | TGTGCCAGCAGCGCCGGGCGGGACAATGAGCAGTTCTTC
TRBJ1-1 | TRBD1 | TRBV7-9 | - | CASSLTGTGGWTEAFF | TGTGCCAGCAGCTTGACCGGGACAGGGGGGTGGACTGAAGCTTTCTTT
TRBJ2-7 | - | TRBV5-6 | few | CASRDLASYEQYF | TGTGCCAGCAGGGACCTAGCCTCCTACGAGCAGTACTTC
TRBJ2-1 | - | TRBV20-1 | few | CSAREGPRRFF | TGCAGTGCTAGAGAGGGGCCTCGGCGGTTCTTC
TRBJ2-7 | - | TRBV10-3 | - | CAISERDGLASSYEQYF | TGTGCCATCAGTGAAAGAGACGGACTCGCAAGCTCCTACGAGCAGTACTTC
TRBJ2-7 | TRBD2 | TRBV4-2 | - | CASSLMGGAYEQYF | TGTGCCAGCAGCCTAATGGGAGGGGCCTACGAGCAGTACTTC
TRBJ1-2 | - | TRBV18 | - | CASSPLVGDMDGYTF | TGTGCCAGCTCACCACTGGTAGGGGATATGGATGGCTACACCTTC
TRBJ1-2 | - | TRBV19 | - | CASNKGTWGYTF | TGTGCCAGTAATAAGGGGACTTGGGGCTACACCTTC
TRBJ2-7 | TRBD2 | TRBV2 | - | CASSVLAAYEQYF | TGTGCCAGCAGTGTACTAGCGGCCTACGAGCAGTACTTC
TRBJ2-3 | TRBD1 | TRBV5-8 | once | CASSPGQGRDTQYF | TGTGCCAGCAGTCCGGGACAGGGGCGTGATACGCAGTATTTT
TRBJ2-3 | - | TRBV19 | - | CASSMGGLARFTDTQYF | TGTGCCAGTAGTATGGGGGGACTCGCCAGATTCACAGATACGCAGTATTTT
TRBJ2-2 | TRBD1 | TRBV19 | once | CASSGTGGNTGELFF | TGTGCCAGTAGTGGGACAGGGGGCAACACCGGGGAGCTGTTTTTT
TRBJ1-2 | - | TRBV11-3 | once | CASSLDQAANYGYTF | TGTGCCAGCAGCTTAGATCAGGCAGCTAACTATGGCTACACCTTC
TRBJ1-1 | - | TRBV5-1 | - | CASSLESGHRGAFF | TGCGCCAGCAGCTTGGAGAGTGGACACCGTGGAGCTTTCTTT
TRBJ1-2 | - | TRBV28 | - | CASCTTNYGYTF | TGTGCCAGCTGTACTACTAACTATGGCTACACCTTC
TRBJ2-3 | TRBD1 | TRBV10-3 | - | CAISEGQGGPPTDTQYF | TGTGCCATCAGCGAGGGACAGGGCGGACCCCCCACAGATACGCAGTATTTT
TRBJ2-7 | - | TRBV4-3 | - | CASSQDPESHEQYF | TGCGCCAGCAGCCAAGACCCTGAAAGCCACGAGCAGTACTTC
TRBJ2-7 | TRBD2 | TRBV11-2 | - | CASSSRLAGASYEQYF | TGTGCCAGCAGCTCCCGACTAGCGGGGGCCTCCTACGAGCAGTACTTC